The next 21 T cell receptor beta chains were all read from a single sample in a study of T cell changes during pregnancy in multiple sclerosis. Using immunoSEQ multiplex PCR, the repertoire was profiled, and TCRdb retains in-frame clones only, with some absent. Found here are about 22,000 clones, about 88% of them singletons; the top ten hold more than 0.85%. This material consisted of CD4+ T cells from peripheral blood mononuclear cells, taken in the second trimester of pregnancy. Source of these receptors: a female donor in good health, enrolled as a control in a pregnancy study.

V gene TRBV30 combines with J gene TRBJ2-7; TRBD1 agrees at 7 bases. Losses at the gene ends were 4 bases for V and 3 bases for J; bases not matched to a gene: 6. The CDR3 is 13 residues long. Per germline, CDR1 GTSNPN and CDR2 SVGIG (reference sequence). In DNA, the CDR3 is TGTGCCTGGAACAGGGGCCTAATCTACGAGCAGTACTTC. Translated, it gives CAWNRGLIYEQYF. Based on the CDR3 plus reference TRBV30 and TRBJ2-7, the full variable domain is SQTIHQWPATLVQPVGSPLSLECTVEGTSNPNLYWYRQAAGRGLQLLFYSVGIGQISSEVPQNLSASRPQDRQFILSSKKLLLSDSGFYLCAWNRGLIYEQYFGPGTRLTVT.

This chain connects TRBV6-5 to TRBJ2-7; 14 bases are a match to TRBD2. The V and J ends lost 6 bases and 6 bases, in that order; junction bases with no gene match: 4. From germline, CDR1 is MNHEY and CDR2 SVGAGI. There are 14 residues in the CDR3. CDR3 nucleotide sequence: TGTGCCAGCAGGGGACTAGCGGGAGTAAGCGAGCAGTACTTC. Translating it yields CASRGLAGVSEQYF.

This rearrangement joins TRBV5-1 to TRBJ1-2; 10 nucleotides match TRBD1. The CDR3 extends over 13 amino acids. The J segment lost 6 bases and the V segment lost 3 bases, leaving 2 bases of the junction unmatched. Germline V gives CDR1 SGHRS, CDR2 YFSETQ. The CDR3, as DNA: TGCGCCAGCAGCTCCGGGACAGGGGATGGCTACACCTTC. Protein product: CASSSGTGDGYTF.

The chain employs TRBV5-1 and TRBJ2-3; TRBD2 agrees at 10 bases. The CDR3 is 19 residues long. Per the germline V gene, CDR1 is SGHRS and CDR2 is YFSETQ. The J segment lost 2 bases and the V segment lost 3 bases, leaving 15 bases of the junction unmatched. This chain's CDR3 is CASSSQGAPSGRPTDTQYF. In DNA, the CDR3 is TGCGCCAGCAGCTCGCAGGGGGCGCCTAGCGGGAGACCCACAGATACGCAGTATTTT.

The gene calls are TRBV6-5 and TRBJ1-6; 11 bases are shared with TRBD1. The length of the CDR3 is 15 residues. Germline V gene sequence: CDR1 MNHEY, CDR2 SVGAGI. The ends lost 3 bases at V and 10 bases at J; junction bases unmatched: 5. The CDR3 is CASSYWGQGGSPLHF. The DNA of the CDR3 is TGTGCCAGCAGTTATTGGGGACAGGGGGGATCACCCCTCCACTTT.

This clone was observed once. The rearrangement links TRBV5-1 to TRBJ2-1; 8 bases are a match to TRBD1. The germline gives CDR1 SGHRS, CDR2 YFSETQ. The trim removed 1 base at V and 4 bases at J, leaving 4 bases unmatched. The length of the CDR3 is 15 residues. CDR3 loop: CASSLPDRVYNEQFF. In DNA, the CDR3 is TGCGCCAGCAGCTTGCCGGACAGGGTGTACAATGAGCAGTTCTTC.

The chain links TRBV19 to TRBJ1-2; TRBD1 aligns across 9 bases. V shed 9 bases, J shed 8 bases, and the junction held 10 bases outside the gene matches. Germline values: CDR1 LNHDA, CDR2 SQIVND (reference sequence). The length of the CDR3 is 13 residues. The CDR3 nucleotides are TGTGCCAGCCGACAGGGGGGAGTCGACGGCTACACCTTC. It is translated as CASRQGGVDGYTF. Looking up the rest from reference TRBV19 and TRBJ1-2 gives the full variable domain: DGGITQSPKYLFRKEGQNVTLSCEQNLNHDAMYWYRQDPGQGLRLIYYSQIVNDFQKGDIAEGYSVSREKKESFPLTVTSAQKNPTAFYLCASRQGGVDGYTFGSGTRLTVV.

The chain is built from TRBV9 and TRBJ2-3, with 12 bases aligning to TRBD1. This CDR3 comprises 16 residues. CDR1 and CDR2 (germline): SGDLS, YYNGEE. The J segment lost 4 bases and the V segment lost 2 bases, leaving 5 bases of the junction unmatched. The CDR3 protein is CASSVSRDRGPDTQYF. CDR3 sequence (DNA): TGTGCCAGCAGCGTGAGCCGGGACAGGGGGCCAGATACGCAGTATTTT.

This chain links TRBV7-2 with TRBJ1-4; possible D gene TRBD1, 6 bases. Deletions cut 5 bases from V and 8 bases from J, with 24 bases between. The germline V gene encodes CDR1 SGHTA and CDR2 FQGNSA. The CDR3 has 17 residues. The CDR3 here is CASSQRPLVGTWEKLFF. CDR3 DNA: TGTGCCAGCAGCCAGAGACCATTGGTAGGGACATGGGAAAAACTGTTTTTT.

The V gene is TRBV11-1, the J gene TRBJ2-2; 12 bases agree with TRBD2. Germline V gene data show CDR1 as SGHAT and CDR2 as FQDESV (reference sequence). The trim removed 4 bases at V and 6 bases at J, leaving 6 bases unmatched. CDR3 length: 16 residues. The chain's CDR3 is CASSSSSGGASGELFF. For the CDR3, the DNA is TGTGCCAGCAGCTCTTCTAGCGGGGGGGCCTCCGGGGAGCTGTTTTTT.

The V call is TRBV7-2, the J call TRBJ1-2, with D possibly matching TRBD1 (5 bases). In germline, CDR1 is SGHTA, CDR2 FQGNSA. The CDR3 loop spans 14 amino acids. V dropped 4 bases and J dropped 4 bases, with 13 bases sitting between them. The CDR3 DNA reads TGTGCCAGCAGCTCCGGCGGGGGGGGCTATGGCTACACCTTC. This encodes CASSSGGGGYGYTF.

The chain links TRBV6-1 to TRBJ1-3; the D is unclear. This CDR3 spans 15 amino acids. CDR1 MNHNS and CDR2 SASEGT come from the germline V gene. Trimming took 2 bases from V and 6 from J, leaving 14 bases between them. CDR3 coding DNA: TGTGCCAGCAGTGAATGGGCCGGGAACCCAAACACCATATATTTT. Translating gives CASSEWAGNPNTIYF.

The chain recombines TRBV6-5 with TRBJ1-2; no definite D call. The CDR3 length is 14 residues. CDR1 is MNHEY and CDR2 is SVGAGI in the germline V gene. Trimming cost V 2 bases and J 7 bases, with 14 bases left between them. The CDR3 sequence: CASSYDIPAGGYTF. CDR3 coding DNA: TGTGCCAGCAGTTACGATATTCCCGCGGGTGGCTACACCTTC.

J is TRBJ1-5 and V is TRBV28; 8 bases fit TRBD1. The CDR3 covers 19 residues. The germline gives CDR1 MDHEN, CDR2 SYDVKM. Trimming at V came to 2 bases and at J to 0 bases, leaving 12 bases not matched to a gene. CDR3 loop: CASSLPPGAGQGSNQPQHF. The CDR3 nucleotides read TGTGCCAGCAGTTTACCTCCGGGGGCCGGACAGGGTAGCAATCAGCCCCAGCATTTT.

The chain uses TRBV5-6 and TRBJ2-7, with D tentatively TRBD2 (6 bases). This CDR3 is 14 amino acids long. Germline V CDR1 and CDR2: SGHDT, YYEEEE. The ends were cut back, 4 bases at V and 0 bases at J, with 11 bases in the middle. CDR3 region: CASSPRDSSYEQYF. The CDR3 coding sequence is TGTGCCAGCAGCCCCCGGGACTCCTCCTACGAGCAGTACTTC.

The rearrangement links TRBV6-1 to TRBJ1-2; a possible D gene is TRBD1 (6 bases). The germline gives CDR1 MNHNS, CDR2 SASEGT. This CDR3 has 14 amino acids. Trimming removed 5 bases from V and 5 bases from J, with 15 bases in between. CDR3 protein: CASSLTGPQYGYTF. The CDR3 nucleotides read TGTGCCAGCAGTCTGACAGGACCCCAATATGGCTACACCTTC.

This clone was seen just once. The chain carries TRBV5-5 and TRBJ1-5, with 8 bases that match TRBD1. This CDR3 has 17 residues. Germline CDR1 reads SGHKS; CDR2 reads YYEKEE (reference sequence). V dropped 7 bases and J dropped 3; count of bases not matched to a gene: 15. CDR3 nucleotides: TGTGCCAGCGCCCACCGCGAGACAGGGGTTAACAATCAGCCCCAGCATTTT. Amino acid sequence: CASAHRETGVNNQPQHF.

The CDR3 loop is CASSQERGLVTYEQYF. In DNA, the CDR3 is TGTGCCAGCAGCCAAGAGAGAGGCCTAGTCACCTACGAGCAGTACTTC. The J gene is TRBJ2-7, the V gene TRBV4-2; D ambiguous. With 0 bases removed from V and 2 bases from J, the gap between germline ends came to 14 bases. This CDR3 has 16 amino acids. Germline V CDR1 and CDR2: LGHNA, YNFKEQ.

The chain links TRBV14 to TRBJ2-6, with 7 bases fitting TRBD2. V dropped 4 bases and J dropped 4; count of bases not matched to a gene: 4. The germline V gene has CDR1 SGHDN and CDR2 FVKESK. The CDR3 totals 15 residues. In DNA form, the CDR3 reads TGTGCCAGCAGCCGACCGGGACTAGGGGCCAACGTCCTGACTTTC. Its protein is CASSRPGLGANVLTF.

V usage is TRBV7-9 and J usage is TRBJ2-5, with D perhaps TRBD2 (6 bases). V lost 2 bases to trimming and J lost 0 bases, with 10 bases between them. The CDR3 covers 15 residues. Per the germline V gene, CDR1 is SEHNR and CDR2 is FQNEAQ (reference sequence). The CDR3 here is CASSLTGGDQETQYF. For the CDR3, the DNA is TGTGCCAGCAGCTTAACCGGCGGGGACCAAGAGACCCAGTACTTC.

This clone has just one count. The rearrangement links TRBV6-1 to TRBJ2-1; TRBD2 matches 9 bases. CDR1 is MNHNS, CDR2 SASEGT, per germline. Unmatched junction bases numbered 13, after V lost 2 bases and J lost 5 bases. The CDR3 contains 18 residues. This chain's CDR3 is CASSESGGWLAGDNEQFF. CDR3 nucleotide sequence: TGTGCCAGCAGTGAAAGCGGGGGGTGGCTAGCGGGTGACAATGAGCAGTTCTTC.